This T cell receptor (beta chain) came from a study of cytomegalovirus exposure and HLA in healthy donors. Whole-study findings and limits: Within an earlier analysis, most TCR beta V segments proved productive either about 87% or about 30% of the time.

Primers included in the PCR were 60 Vbeta and 13 Jbeta primers. Some clones are missing from TCRdb's copy, which holds only in-frame ones; the method was immunoSEQ multiplex PCR. The table includes 250,000 to 350,000 clones, 70% to 90% detected once. As for this clone: What it binds is not known.

The TCR sequence derives from a man between 40 and 49 years old in good health and CMV-seropositive. The sequenced material came from PBMCs.

The chain's CDR3 is CASSSRDRGEKLFF. The DNA of the CDR3 is TGTGCCAGCAGCTCCCGGGACAGGGGAGAAAAACTGTTTTTT. The chain carries TRBV7-8 and TRBJ1-4; TRBD1 matches 10 bases. Germline values: CDR1 SGHVS, CDR2 FQNEAQ. V was clipped by 4 bases and J by 8 bases; unmatched bases: 4. The CDR3 sequence is 14 residues long.